The 6 T cell receptor beta chains given below trace back to one sample, sequenced in a study of cytotoxic CD8 clonotypes in ibrutinib-treated CLL. The repertoire was sequenced with immunoSEQ multiplex PCR; TCRdb's copy has only in-frame clones and lacks some. This repertoire shows under 150,000 clones, 85% to 95% found once; its top ten account for roughly a tenth. Material: PBMCs, obtained after 12 months of ibrutinib treatment. All receptors derive from a human donor with chronic lymphocytic leukemia.

The rearrangement links TRBV27 to TRBJ2-7; 9 bases are shared with TRBD2. The germline V gene encodes CDR1 MNHEY and CDR2 SMNVEV (reference sequence). With 2 bases clipped from V and 0 bases from J, the junction kept 2 bases outside the gene matches. The CDR3 spans 15 residues. CDR3 sequence (DNA): TGTGCCAGCAGTTTACTAGCGGGAAGCTCCTACGAGCAGTACTTC. Amino acid sequence: CASSLLAGSSYEQYF.

V usage is TRBV25-1 and J usage is TRBJ2-7; D not certain. Germline assignment: CDR1 MGHDK and CDR2 SYGVNS. This CDR3 contains 12 residues. V was cut by 1 base and J by 6 bases, with 7 bases left in between. CDR3: CASSESWGEQYF. The CDR3 DNA follows: TGTGCCAGCAGTGAATCTTGGGGCGAGCAGTACTTC.

This chain connects TRBV15 to TRBJ2-7, with D perhaps assigned TRBD1 or TRBD2 (5 bases each). V lost 4 bases, J lost 2 bases, and 15 bases lay in between. This CDR3 spans 15 amino acids. Germline V gene sequence: CDR1 LNHNV, CDR2 YYDKDF (reference sequence). The CDR3 region is CATSTRDGRTYEQYF. CDR3 in DNA: TGTGCCACCAGCACTAGGGACGGGCGGACCTACGAGCAGTACTTC. Full variable domain (rest looked up from reference TRBV15 and TRBJ2-7): DAMVIQNPRYQVTQFGKPVTLSCSQTLNHNVMYWYQQKSSQAPKLLFHYYDKDFNNEADTPDNFQSRRPNTSFCFLDIRSPGLGDTAMYLCATSTRDGRTYEQYFGPGTRLTVT.

V is TRBV4-3 and J is TRBJ2-6, with TRBD1 matching over 7 bases. Germline V gene sequence: CDR1 LGHNA, CDR2 YSLEER. With 0 bases clipped from V and 1 base from J, the junction kept 3 bases outside the gene matches. This CDR3 has 17 residues. The CDR3 region is CASSQEGGPSGANVLTF. The CDR3 nucleotides are TGCGCCAGCAGCCAAGAAGGGGGCCCGTCTGGGGCCAACGTCCTGACTTTC.

The chain uses TRBV6-5 and TRBJ2-7, with D perhaps TRBD2 (6 bases). V gave up 0 bases and J gave up 6 bases, with 12 bases separating them. Germline V gene data show CDR1 as MNHEY and CDR2 as SVGAGI. The CDR3 is made up of 14 amino acids. CDR3 amino acids: CASSYSTGSPEQYF. In DNA, the CDR3 is TGTGCCAGCAGTTACTCGACCGGGAGCCCCGAGCAGTACTTC.

The chain combines TRBV7-9 with TRBJ2-7, with 10 nucleotides matching TRBD1. The CDR3 contains 16 residues. Germline CDR1 is SEHNR and CDR2 is FQNEAQ (reference sequence). After removal of 5 bases from V and 4 bases from J, the junction contained 11 bases not matched to a gene. The CDR3 protein is CASSPPPRTGGYEQYF. In nucleotides, the CDR3 is TGTGCCAGCAGCCCACCCCCCCGGACAGGGGGATACGAGCAGTACTTC. Filled out from reference TRBV7-9 and TRBJ2-7, the complete variable domain reads DTGVSQNPRHKITKRGQNVTFRCDPISEHNRLYWYRQTLGQGPEFLTYFQNEAQLEKSRLLSDRFSAERPKGSFSTLEIQRTEQGDSAMYLCASSPPPRTGGYEQYFGPGTRLTVT.